The sequence of this T cell receptor beta chain was determined in a study of cytomegalovirus exposure and HLA in healthy donors. Study conclusions and caveats: There were reportedly fewer N-insertions in an Asian-associated ancestry cluster than the approximately 670-donor mean, in a later analysis. Accurate prediction of most subjects' HLA-A and HLA-B alleles from TCR beta sequences was reported.

In regard to this clone: The antigen remains undetermined.

At sampling all donors were nominally healthy, likely with unrecorded immune exposures. The CDR3 has 15 residues. The germline gives CDR1 SGHRS, CDR2 YFSETQ. Trimming shortened V by 4 bases and J by 4 bases, and 15 bases separated the two germline ends. A multiplex PCR was run with 60 Vbeta primers and 13 Jbeta primers. Authors' processing steps: In a later analysis, roughly 11 million of 60 million to 80 million unique beta chains occurred in at least two donors. Some clones are missing from TCRdb's copy, which holds only in-frame ones; the method was immunoSEQ multiplex PCR. The V and J calls and clone size were taken over from that table, and D and trimming were inferred from the DNA. The repertoire holds approximately 130,000 clones, with around 73% as singletons.

The source material was PBMCs. J is TRBJ2-1 and V is TRBV5-1, with D possibly being TRBD2 (6 bases). This receptor was obtained from a man in his forties or fifties in good health and CMV-seronegative. This CDR3 is CASSLRDSTYNEQFF. CDR3 sequence (DNA): TGCGCCAGCAGCCTCCGGGACTCCACATACAATGAGCAGTTCTTC.